These 27 T cell receptor beta chains came from one sample sequenced in a study of blood T cell repertoires in COVID-19. Sequenced by immunoSEQ multiplex PCR; TCRdb stores in-frame clones only, minus some. In the table there are 150,000 or so clones, approximately 81% of which are singletons. Sequences were obtained from PBMCs or T cells enriched from blood (not recorded which). These TCRs come from a man aged 60 to 75 who had recovered from COVID-19.

The rearrangement joins TRBV11-2 to TRBJ2-7; tentative D call: TRBD2 (6 bases). The germline V and J ends were trimmed by 0 bases and 6 bases, with 15 bases remaining between them. The CDR3 has 15 residues. Germline values: CDR1 SGHAT, CDR2 FQNNGV. The chain's CDR3 is CASSLEPGVKGEQYF. The DNA for the CDR3 is TGTGCCAGCAGCTTAGAACCGGGGGTTAAGGGCGAGCAGTACTTC.

The chain recombines TRBV5-4 with TRBJ2-7, with 11 positions matching TRBD2. Germline loops: CDR1 SGHNT, CDR2 YYREEE (reference sequence). The CDR3 has 16 residues. V was clipped by 3 bases and J by 1 base; unmatched bases: 6. CDR3 sequence reads: CASSSGLAEGSYEQYF. The CDR3 DNA follows: TGTGCCAGCAGCTCGGGACTAGCGGAGGGGTCCTACGAGCAGTACTTC.

V usage is TRBV6-5 and J usage is TRBJ1-4, with 7 bases lining up with TRBD1. CDR1 and CDR2 from the germline V gene are MNHEY and SVGAGI. This CDR3 has 15 residues. J gave up 3 bases and V 6 bases, and 7 bases lay outside the gene matches. The CDR3 DNA sequence: TGTGCCAGCAGGTACAGGGGTCTCCCTAATGAAAAACTGTTTTTT. The encoded protein is CASRYRGLPNEKLFF.

The V call is TRBV19, the J call TRBJ2-1; 8 nucleotides match TRBD2. The ends lost 5 bases at V and 6 bases at J; junction bases unmatched: 6. The CDR3 covers 14 residues. Germline CDR1 reads LNHDA; CDR2 reads SQIVND (reference sequence). The CDR3 sequence is CASSPGGPGNEQFF. CDR3 DNA sequence: TGTGCCAGTAGTCCGGGGGGGCCCGGCAATGAGCAGTTCTTC.

The chain joins TRBV7-8 to TRBJ1-6; 10 bases are shared with TRBD1. V trimming: 5 bases; J trimming: 10 bases; junction bases outside the gene matches: 5. This CDR3 region has 14 residues. CDR1 SGHVS and CDR2 FQNEAQ come from the germline V gene. Here the CDR3 reads CASSEDRGYSPLHF. As DNA, the CDR3 is TGTGCCAGCAGCGAGGACAGGGGGTACTCACCCCTCCACTTT.

V is TRBV28 and J is TRBJ1-1; weak D call: TRBD1 (5 bases). V dropped 2 bases and J dropped 4 bases, with 14 bases sitting between them. The CDR3 is made up of 15 amino acids. The germline gives CDR1 MDHEN, CDR2 SYDVKM. CDR3 protein: CASSLLQGLGTEAFF. In DNA form, the CDR3 reads TGTGCCAGCAGTTTACTCCAGGGTCTGGGCACTGAAGCTTTCTTT.

The chain recombines TRBV19 with TRBJ2-2; TRBD2 aligns across 8 bases. Trimming cost V 5 bases and J 0 bases; bases outside gene matches: 2. The CDR3 length is 15 residues. Germline V CDR1 and CDR2: LNHDA, SQIVND (reference sequence). CDR3 sequence (DNA): TGTGCCAGTAGTTCGGGACTAGCGAACACCGGGGAGCTGTTTTTT. Encoded protein: CASSSGLANTGELFF.

This clone was seen a single time. V and J are TRBV28 and TRBJ1-2, with 8 bases identical to TRBD1. This CDR3 is 17 amino acids long. Per the germline V gene, CDR1 is MDHEN and CDR2 is SYDVKM. Trimming cost V 2 bases and J 5 bases; bases outside gene matches: 13. Here the CDR3 reads CASSLVAQGGRGYGYTF. The DNA of the CDR3 is TGTGCCAGCAGTTTAGTTGCACAGGGGGGGAGGGGGTATGGCTACACCTTC.

This chain connects TRBV28 to TRBJ1-4; D is possibly TRBD1 (6 bases). The CDR3 extends over 13 amino acids. Germline V gene sequence: CDR1 MDHEN, CDR2 SYDVKM. The V end was cut by 4 bases, the J end by 7 bases, with 10 bases between. The CDR3 sequence: CASSSGTLEKLFF. In nucleotides, the CDR3 is TGTGCCAGCAGTTCCGGGACACTTGAAAAACTGTTTTTT.

In DNA form, the CDR3 reads TGTGCCAGCAGCCCAACAGGGAGAGGGGAGACCCAGTACTTC. Amino acids: CASSPTGRGETQYF. The V and J genes are TRBV7-9 and TRBJ2-5, with D tentatively TRBD1 (6 bases). This CDR3 region has 14 residues. V lost 5 bases and J lost 5, with 15 bases in between. CDR1 SEHNR and CDR2 FQNEAQ come from the germline V gene (reference sequence).

The chain carries TRBV13 and TRBJ2-1; TRBD1 matches 11 bases. V shed 3 bases, J shed 6 bases, and the junction held 13 bases outside the gene matches. Per the germline V gene, CDR1 is PRHDT and CDR2 is FYEKMQ (reference sequence). CDR3 length: 18 residues. The DNA for the CDR3 is TGTGCCAGCAGCTTCGGGACAGGGGGTGTCTCCCGATCCAATGAGCAGTTCTTC. Translated: CASSFGTGGVSRSNEQFF.

This sequence joins TRBV3-1 (or the pseudogene TRBV3-2) and TRBJ2-2; possibly TRBD2 for D (6 bases). The CDR3 loop spans 18 amino acids. Per germline, CDR1 LGHDT and CDR2 YNNKEL (reference sequence). The V end lost 1 base, the J end lost 2 bases, and 17 bases lay between the germline ends. The CDR3 loop reads CASSQGWDSYSNTGELFF. In DNA form, the CDR3 reads TGTGCCAGCAGCCAAGGGTGGGACTCCTACTCAAACACCGGGGAGCTGTTTTTT.

This chain connects TRBV3-1 (or the pseudogene TRBV3-2) to TRBJ2-3; no definite D call. V shed 1 base and J shed 2 bases, with 22 bases lying between them. Germline values: CDR1 LGHDT, CDR2 YNNKEL (reference sequence). The CDR3 is made up of 19 amino acids. CDR3: CASSQVPKPISDATDTQYF. The CDR3 region has the DNA TGTGCCAGCAGCCAAGTTCCCAAGCCCATTAGTGATGCCACAGATACGCAGTATTTT.

The CDR3 reads CASSFTGPYSPLHF. The CDR3 nucleotides read TGTGCCAGCAGTTTTACAGGACCCTATTCACCCCTCCACTTT. The rearrangement uses TRBV28 and TRBJ1-6; a possible D gene is TRBD1 (5 bases). Germline V CDR1 and CDR2: MDHEN, SYDVKM. The CDR3 extends over 14 amino acids. V gave up 3 bases and J gave up 8 bases, with 11 bases separating them. The full variable domain, in which reference TRBV28 and TRBJ1-6 provide the parts outside the CDR3, is DVKVTQSSRYLVKRTGEKVFLECVQDMDHENMFWYRQDPGLGLRLIYFSYDVKMKEKGDIPEGYSVSREKKERFSLILESASTNQTSMYLCASSFTGPYSPLHFGNGTRLTVT.

The V call is TRBV7-2, the J call TRBJ2-7, with 11 bases fitting TRBD2. The germline V gene encodes CDR1 SGHTA and CDR2 FQGNSA. V lost 1 base to trimming and J lost 0 bases; unmatched junction nucleotides: 5. The CDR3 extends over 17 amino acids. The DNA of the CDR3 is TGTGCCAGCAGCTTAGTTAGCGGGGGGGTAAACTCCTACGAGCAGTACTTC. Translating it yields CASSLVSGGVNSYEQYF.

This clone was counted a few times. This sequence joins TRBV7-6 and TRBJ1-4, with no clear D. V lost 1 base and J lost 0, with 6 bases in between. The CDR3 is 15 amino acids. Germline CDR1 reads SGHVS; CDR2 reads FNYEAQ. The CDR3 region has the DNA TGTGCCAGCAGCTTAGGGGCTACAACTAATGAAAAACTGTTTTTT. Translating it yields CASSLGATTNEKLFF. The variable domain in full, with the rest retrieved from reference TRBV7-6 and TRBJ1-4, is GAGVSQSPRYKVTKRGQDVALRCDPISGHVSLYWYRQALGQGPEFLTYFNYEAQQDKSGLPNDRFSAERPEGSISTLTIQRTEQRDSAMYRCASSLGATTNEKLFFGSGTQLSVL.

This clone was counted a single time. The chain uses TRBV15 and TRBJ1-2, with D unresolved. V shed 6 bases and J shed 0 bases, with 8 bases lying between them. Germline values: CDR1 LNHNV, CDR2 YYDKDF (reference sequence). CDR3 length: 13 amino acids. CDR3 region: CATREAANYGYTF. CDR3 coding DNA: TGTGCCACCAGAGAGGCAGCTAACTATGGCTACACCTTC.

This clone was counted a single time. The chain combines TRBV7-3 with TRBJ2-3; 9 bases are a match to TRBD2. Germline loops: CDR1 SGHTA, CDR2 FQGTGA. This CDR3 region has 15 residues. V was pared by 2 bases and J by 8 bases, with 8 bases of the junction left unmatched. The CDR3 here is CASSLLQRGAGTQYF. CDR3 nucleotide sequence: TGTGCCAGCAGCTTACTTCAGCGGGGGGCGGGTACGCAGTATTTT.

The rearrangement links TRBV29-1 to TRBJ2-1, with 8 bases lining up with TRBD1. The CDR3 totals 15 residues. CDR1 SQVTM and CDR2 ANQGSEA come from the germline V gene. V was pared by 8 bases and J by 3 bases, with 12 bases of the junction left unmatched. Written as DNA, the CDR3 is TGCAGCTTCCAGAGGACAGGGACCAACTACAATGAGCAGTTCTTC. It yields the protein CSFQRTGTNYNEQFF.

The V and J genes are TRBV11-3 and TRBJ2-2; TRBD1 matches at 8 bases. The V segment lost 8 bases and the J segment 5 bases; nucleotides outside the gene matches: 7. This CDR3 has 14 amino acids. Germline V gene sequence: CDR1 SGHNT, CDR2 YENEEA. The CDR3 region has the DNA TGTGCCAGCGAACTTCGACAGGGGACCGGGGAGCTGTTTTTT. Encoded protein: CASELRQGTGELFF.

In its sample, this clone was seen once. This chain joins TRBV24-1 and TRBJ1-2; 8 bases fit TRBD1. This CDR3 region has 14 residues. In germline, CDR1 is KGHDR, CDR2 SFDVKD. After removal of 3 bases from V and 6 bases from J, the junction contained 5 bases not matched to a gene. The CDR3 here is CATSDRTGFDGYTF. In DNA, the CDR3 is TGTGCCACCAGTGATCGGACAGGGTTCGATGGCTACACCTTC.

This clone came up a few times. The rearrangement links TRBV7-9 to TRBJ2-7; weak D call: TRBD2 (6 bases). The CDR3 covers 12 residues. V lost 4 bases, J lost 6 bases, and 10 bases lay in between. CDR1 and CDR2 from the germline V gene are SEHNR and FQNEAQ (reference sequence). Here the CDR3 DNA reads TGTGCCAGCAGCTCGGTGGGGGGCGAGCAGTACTTC. It is translated as CASSSVGGEQYF.

This sequence joins TRBV9 and TRBJ2-7; no definite D call. The CDR3 is 15 residues long. The ends were cut back, 2 bases at V and 2 bases at J, with 14 bases in the middle. In germline, CDR1 is SGDLS, CDR2 YYNGEE. The CDR3 spells CASSVRPLGAYEQYF. CDR3 bases: TGTGCCAGCAGCGTGCGTCCACTCGGAGCCTACGAGCAGTACTTC.

This chain connects TRBV29-1 to TRBJ2-5; maybe TRBD2 (6 bases). The V gene lost 7 bases and the J gene lost 2 bases, with 14 bases spanning the gap. Looked up from germline, CDR1 is SQVTM and CDR2 is ANQGSEA. This CDR3 has 13 amino acids. DNA of the CDR3: TGCAGCGCCTTTCTTCGGGAGCAAGAGACCCAGTACTTC. This translates into CSAFLREQETQYF.

The V gene is TRBV29-1, the J gene TRBJ1-2; 10 bases line up with TRBD1. Trimming took 6 bases from V and 3 from J; bases not matched to a gene: 10. Germline assignment: CDR1 SQVTM and CDR2 ANQGSEA. This CDR3 region has 15 residues. The DNA of the CDR3 is TGCAGCGTGGGGGGGACAGGGGTAGGAGACTATGGCTACACCTTC. It codes for CSVGGTGVGDYGYTF.

The chain is built from TRBV5-1 and TRBJ1-1; D gene uncertain. Per the germline V gene, CDR1 is SGHRS and CDR2 is YFSETQ. Trimming cost V 0 bases and J 7 bases, with 10 bases left between them. This CDR3 is 13 amino acids long. Here the CDR3 reads CASSLESWSEAFF. The CDR3 nucleotides read TGCGCCAGCAGCTTGGAGTCCTGGAGTGAAGCTTTCTTT.

The table lists this clone with a count of one. The chain joins TRBV7-3 to TRBJ2-1, with 8 positions matching TRBD2. The CDR3 loop spans 17 amino acids. The junction had 13 bases not matched to a gene; V was cut back by 2 bases and J by 7 bases. Germline V gives CDR1 SGHTA, CDR2 FQGTGA. The CDR3 protein is CASSLEGTGRARNEQFF. The CDR3 DNA is TGTGCCAGCAGCTTAGAAGGGACCGGGAGGGCCAGGAATGAGCAGTTCTTC.